The 5 T cell receptor beta chains reported below all come from one sample, sequenced in a study of T cell repertoires in cytomegalovirus infection. In TCRdb, the reads were re-called with MiXCR into one record per CDR3 protein. The table records some 68,000 distinct CDR3 sequences, 22% of them present only once. For these TCRs, the target antigens are not known. Material for sequencing was PBMCs, sequenced either directly or after in vitro stimulation (not recorded which). Source of these receptors: a human donor in good health (CMV status not recorded). Some clones in this sample may be carry-over from other donors' samples.

This clonotype has only a few counts. The gene calls are TRBV7-3 and TRBJ2-1; D is unclear. The CDR3 is 12 amino acids. The ends were cut back, 4 bases at V and 8 bases at J, with 9 bases in the middle. Per germline, CDR1 SGHTA and CDR2 FQGTGA. CDR3 sequence reads: CASSSNLDEQFF. CDR3 nucleotide sequence: TGTGCCAGCAGCTCTAACTTGGATGAGCAGTTCTTC.

This clonotype came up many times. The chain is built from TRBV7-8 and TRBJ2-1; D call uncertain. V was cut by 4 bases and J by 0 bases, with 16 bases left in between. Per germline, CDR1 SGHVS and CDR2 FQNEAQ. The CDR3 runs 17 residues. The CDR3 sequence is CASSYFPSRSSYNEQFF. In nucleotides, the CDR3 is TGTGCCAGCAGCTACTTCCCTTCTCGGAGCTCCTACAATGAGCAGTTCTTC. Combining the CDR3 with reference TRBV7-8 and TRBJ2-1 gives the whole variable domain GAGVSQSPRYKVAKRGQDVALRCDPISGHVSLFWYQQALGQGPEFLTYFQNEAQLDKSGLPSDRFFAERPEGSVSTLKIQRTQQEDSAVYLCASSYFPSRSSYNEQFFGPGTRLTVL.

A few counts support this clonotype. The rearrangement uses TRBV10-3 and TRBJ2-7, with a possible D match to TRBD2 (5 bases). The germline CDR1 and CDR2 sequences are ENHRY and SYGVKD. Trimming shortened V by 4 bases and J by 4 bases, and 14 bases separated the two germline ends. The CDR3 is 14 amino acids. The CDR3 spells CAISAQAESYEQYF. The CDR3 DNA is TGTGCCATCAGTGCCCAAGCGGAGTCTTACGAGCAGTACTTC.

For this clonotype: Compared with germline, one end of the junction differs, possibly owing to a read error. The rearrangement joins TRBV4-1 to TRBJ2-1; the match to TRBD2 covers 9 bases. CDR3 size: 15 residues. In germline, CDR1 is MGHRA, CDR2 YSYEKL. The CDR3 sequence is CASSQGAGGGNEQFF. The CDR3 DNA reads TGTGCCAGCAGCCAAGGAGCGGGAGGTGGCAATGAGCAGTTCTTC.

This clonotype was picked up many times. The J gene is TRBJ2-5, the V gene TRBV7-6; 7 bases align to TRBD1. CDR3 length equals 16 residues. V lost 2 bases and J lost 5; bases outside the gene matches: 11. Per germline, CDR1 SGHVS and CDR2 FNYEAQ. The CDR3 bases are TGTGCCAGCAGCTTATCCCCAACAGGGGCGATCGAGACCCAGTACTTC. It encodes CASSLSPTGAIETQYF.